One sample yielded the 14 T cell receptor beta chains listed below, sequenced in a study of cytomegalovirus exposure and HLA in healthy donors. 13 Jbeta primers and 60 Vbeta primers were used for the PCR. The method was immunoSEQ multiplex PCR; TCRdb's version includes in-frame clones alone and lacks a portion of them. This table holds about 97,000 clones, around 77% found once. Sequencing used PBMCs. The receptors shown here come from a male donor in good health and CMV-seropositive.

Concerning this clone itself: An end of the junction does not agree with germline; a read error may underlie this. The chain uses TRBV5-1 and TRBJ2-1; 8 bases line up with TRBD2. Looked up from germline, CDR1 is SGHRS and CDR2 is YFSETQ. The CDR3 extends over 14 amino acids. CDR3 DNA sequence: TGCGCCAGCACCTTGGACGGGAGGGGCAATGAGCAGTTCTTC. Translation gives CASTLDGRGNEQFF.

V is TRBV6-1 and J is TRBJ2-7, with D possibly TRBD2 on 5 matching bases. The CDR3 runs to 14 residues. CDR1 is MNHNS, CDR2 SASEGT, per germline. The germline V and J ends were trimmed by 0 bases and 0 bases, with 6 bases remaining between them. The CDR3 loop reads CASSEALASYEQYF. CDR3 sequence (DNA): TGTGCCAGCAGTGAAGCGCTAGCCTCCTACGAGCAGTACTTC.

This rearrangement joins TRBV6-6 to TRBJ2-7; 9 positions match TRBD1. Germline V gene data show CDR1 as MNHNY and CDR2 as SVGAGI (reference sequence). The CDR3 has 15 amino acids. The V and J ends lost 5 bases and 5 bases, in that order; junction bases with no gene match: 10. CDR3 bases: TGTGCCAGCAGTGCTCTTGGACAGGGGATCCACGAGCAGTACTTC. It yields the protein CASSALGQGIHEQYF.

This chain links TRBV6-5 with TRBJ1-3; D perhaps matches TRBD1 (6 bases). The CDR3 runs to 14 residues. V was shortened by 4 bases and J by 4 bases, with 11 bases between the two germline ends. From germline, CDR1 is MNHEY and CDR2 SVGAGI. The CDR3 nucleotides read TGTGCCAGCAGTTCCTCAGGGGTCGGAAACACCATATATTTT. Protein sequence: CASSSSGVGNTIYF.

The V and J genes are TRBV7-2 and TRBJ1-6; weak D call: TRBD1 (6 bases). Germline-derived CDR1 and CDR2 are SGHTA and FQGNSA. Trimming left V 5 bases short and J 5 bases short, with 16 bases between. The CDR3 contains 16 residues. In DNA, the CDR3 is TGTGCCAGCAGCCTTATGGGGGCAAGGAATAATTCACCCCTCCACTTT. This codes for CASSLMGARNNSPLHF.

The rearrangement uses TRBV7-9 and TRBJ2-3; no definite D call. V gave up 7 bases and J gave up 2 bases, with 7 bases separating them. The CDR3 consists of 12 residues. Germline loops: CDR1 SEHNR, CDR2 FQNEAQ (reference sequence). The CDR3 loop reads CASMSHTDTQYF. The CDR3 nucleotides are TGTGCCAGCATGTCCCACACAGATACGCAGTATTTT.

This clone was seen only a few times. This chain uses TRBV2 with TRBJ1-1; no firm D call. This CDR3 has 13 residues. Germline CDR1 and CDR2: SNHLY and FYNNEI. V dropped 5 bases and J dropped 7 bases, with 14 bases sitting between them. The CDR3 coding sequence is TGTGCCAGCAGTTCGCGCCCCGGAGGTGAAGCTTTCTTT. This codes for CASSSRPGGEAFF.

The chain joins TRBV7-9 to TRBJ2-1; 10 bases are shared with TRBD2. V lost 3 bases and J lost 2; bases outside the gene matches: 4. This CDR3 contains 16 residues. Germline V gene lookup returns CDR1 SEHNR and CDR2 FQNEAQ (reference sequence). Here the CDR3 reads CASSFASGRAYNEQFF. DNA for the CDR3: TGTGCCAGCAGCTTTGCGAGCGGGAGGGCCTACAATGAGCAGTTCTTC.

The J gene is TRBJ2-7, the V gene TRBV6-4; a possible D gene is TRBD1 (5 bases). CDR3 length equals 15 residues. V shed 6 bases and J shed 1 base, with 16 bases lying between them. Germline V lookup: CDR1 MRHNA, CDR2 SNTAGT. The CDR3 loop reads CASRIRPRTSYEQYF. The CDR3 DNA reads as TGTGCCAGCAGAATTCGACCGCGGACATCCTACGAGCAGTACTTC.

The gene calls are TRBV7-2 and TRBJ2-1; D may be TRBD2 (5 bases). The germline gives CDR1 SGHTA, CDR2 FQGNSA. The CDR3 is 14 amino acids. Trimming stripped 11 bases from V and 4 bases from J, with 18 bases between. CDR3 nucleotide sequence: TGTGCCTCTACCTTCGGTGAGGGTTACAATGAGCAGTTCTTC. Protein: CASTFGEGYNEQFF.

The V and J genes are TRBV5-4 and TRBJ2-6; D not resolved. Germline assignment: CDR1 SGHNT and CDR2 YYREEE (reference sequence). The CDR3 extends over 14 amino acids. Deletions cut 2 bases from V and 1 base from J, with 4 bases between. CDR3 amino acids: CASSFESGANVLTF. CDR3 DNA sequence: TGTGCCAGCAGCTTTGAGTCTGGGGCCAACGTCCTGACTTTC.

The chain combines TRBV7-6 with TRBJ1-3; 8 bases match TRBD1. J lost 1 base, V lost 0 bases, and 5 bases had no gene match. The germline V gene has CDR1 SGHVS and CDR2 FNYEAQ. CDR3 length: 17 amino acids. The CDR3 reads CASSLARDRRSGNTIYF. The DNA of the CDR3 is TGTGCCAGCAGCTTAGCCAGGGACAGGAGGTCTGGAAACACCATATATTTT.

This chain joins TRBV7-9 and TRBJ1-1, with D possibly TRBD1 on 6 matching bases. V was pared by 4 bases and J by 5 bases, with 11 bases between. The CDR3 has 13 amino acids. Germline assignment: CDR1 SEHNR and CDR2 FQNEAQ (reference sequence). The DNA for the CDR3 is TGTGCCAGCAGCTACGACAGGCAGACTGAAGCTTTCTTT. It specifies CASSYDRQTEAFF.

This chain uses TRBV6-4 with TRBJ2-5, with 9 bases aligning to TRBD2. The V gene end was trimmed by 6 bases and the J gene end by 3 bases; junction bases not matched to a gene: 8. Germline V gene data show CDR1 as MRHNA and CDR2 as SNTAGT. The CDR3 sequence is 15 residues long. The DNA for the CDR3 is TGTGCCAGCAGCCCGGCGGGAGGGGTGAAAGAGACCCAGTACTTC. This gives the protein CASSPAGGVKETQYF.